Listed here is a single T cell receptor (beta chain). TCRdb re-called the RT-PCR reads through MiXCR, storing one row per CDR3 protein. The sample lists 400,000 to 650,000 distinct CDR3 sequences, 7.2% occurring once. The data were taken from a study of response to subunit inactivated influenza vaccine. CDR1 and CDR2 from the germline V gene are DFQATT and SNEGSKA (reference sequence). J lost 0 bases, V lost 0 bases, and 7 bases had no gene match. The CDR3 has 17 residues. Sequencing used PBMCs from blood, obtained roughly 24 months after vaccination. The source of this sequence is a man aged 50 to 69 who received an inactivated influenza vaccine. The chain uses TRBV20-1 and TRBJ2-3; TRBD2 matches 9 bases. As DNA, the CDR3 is TGCAGTGCTAGAGATTGGGATAGCGGGAGTAGCACAGATACGCAGTATTTT. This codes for CSARDWDSGSSTDTQYF.